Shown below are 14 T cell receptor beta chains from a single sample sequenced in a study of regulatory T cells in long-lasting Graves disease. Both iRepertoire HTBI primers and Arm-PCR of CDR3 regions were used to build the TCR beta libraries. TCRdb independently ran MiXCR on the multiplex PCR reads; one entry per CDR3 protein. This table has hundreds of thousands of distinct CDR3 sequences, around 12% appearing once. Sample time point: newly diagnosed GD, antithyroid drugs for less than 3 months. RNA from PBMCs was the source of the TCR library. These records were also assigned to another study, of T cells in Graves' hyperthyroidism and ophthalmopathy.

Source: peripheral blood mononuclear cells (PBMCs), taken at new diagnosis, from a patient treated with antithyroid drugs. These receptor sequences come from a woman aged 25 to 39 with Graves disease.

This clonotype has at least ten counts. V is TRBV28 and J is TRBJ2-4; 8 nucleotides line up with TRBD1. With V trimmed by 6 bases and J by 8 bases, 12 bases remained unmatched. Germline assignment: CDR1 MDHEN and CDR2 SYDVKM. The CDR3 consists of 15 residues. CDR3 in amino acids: CASSFQQGDRDIQYF. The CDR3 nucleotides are TGTGCCAGCAGCTTCCAACAGGGGGATAGAGACATTCAGTACTTC.

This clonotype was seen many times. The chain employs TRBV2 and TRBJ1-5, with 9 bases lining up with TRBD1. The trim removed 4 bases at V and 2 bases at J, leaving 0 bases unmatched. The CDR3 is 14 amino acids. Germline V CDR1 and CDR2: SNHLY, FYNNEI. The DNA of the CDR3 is TGTGCCAGCAGTGGGACAGGGGGCAATCAGCCCCAGCATTTT. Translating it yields CASSGTGGNQPQHF.

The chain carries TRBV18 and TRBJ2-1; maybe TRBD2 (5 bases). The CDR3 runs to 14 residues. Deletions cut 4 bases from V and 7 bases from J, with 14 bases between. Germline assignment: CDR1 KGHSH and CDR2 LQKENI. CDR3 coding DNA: TGTGCCAGCTCACGCGCTGGCGGAGGTAATGAGCAGTTCTTC. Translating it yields CASSRAGGGNEQFF.

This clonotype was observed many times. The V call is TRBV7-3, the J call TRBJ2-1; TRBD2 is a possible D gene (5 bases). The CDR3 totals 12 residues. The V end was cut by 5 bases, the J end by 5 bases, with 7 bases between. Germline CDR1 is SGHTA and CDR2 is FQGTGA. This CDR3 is CASSPEDNEQFF. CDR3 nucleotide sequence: TGTGCCAGCAGCCCGGAGGACAATGAGCAGTTCTTC.

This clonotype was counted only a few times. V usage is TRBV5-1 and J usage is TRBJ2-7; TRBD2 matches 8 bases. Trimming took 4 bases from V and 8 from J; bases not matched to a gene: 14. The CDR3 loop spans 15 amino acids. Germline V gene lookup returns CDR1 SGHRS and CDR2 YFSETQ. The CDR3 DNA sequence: TGCGCCAGCAGCACTACCGGGACTAGAGCCTTGCAGCAGTACTTC. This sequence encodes CASSTTGTRALQQYF.

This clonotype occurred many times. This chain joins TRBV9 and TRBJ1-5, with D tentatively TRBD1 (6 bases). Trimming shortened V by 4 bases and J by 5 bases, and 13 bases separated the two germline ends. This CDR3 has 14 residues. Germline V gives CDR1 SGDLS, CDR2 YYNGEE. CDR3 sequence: CASSLGGGHQPQHF. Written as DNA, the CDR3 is TGTGCCAGCAGCCTAGGGGGAGGCCATCAGCCCCAGCATTTT.

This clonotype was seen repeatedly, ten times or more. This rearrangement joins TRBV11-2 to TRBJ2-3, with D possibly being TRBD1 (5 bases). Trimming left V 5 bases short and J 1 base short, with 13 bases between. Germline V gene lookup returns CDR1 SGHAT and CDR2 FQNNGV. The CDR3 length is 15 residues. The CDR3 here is CASSRRQSGTDTQYF. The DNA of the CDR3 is TGTGCCAGCAGCCGGCGACAGTCTGGCACAGATACGCAGTATTTT.

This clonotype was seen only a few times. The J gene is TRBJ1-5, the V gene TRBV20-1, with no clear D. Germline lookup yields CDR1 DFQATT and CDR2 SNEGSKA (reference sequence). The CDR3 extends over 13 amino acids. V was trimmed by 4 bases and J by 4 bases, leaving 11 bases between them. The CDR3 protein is CSAIPGGNQPQHF. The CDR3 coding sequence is TGCAGTGCTATACCGGGTGGTAATCAGCCCCAGCATTTT.

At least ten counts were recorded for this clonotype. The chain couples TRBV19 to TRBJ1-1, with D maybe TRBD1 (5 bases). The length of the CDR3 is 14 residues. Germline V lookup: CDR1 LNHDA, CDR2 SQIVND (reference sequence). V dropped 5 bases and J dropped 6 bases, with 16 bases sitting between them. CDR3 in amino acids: CASSPQGELPEAFF. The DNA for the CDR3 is TGTGCCAGTAGTCCCCAGGGAGAATTACCTGAAGCTTTCTTT.

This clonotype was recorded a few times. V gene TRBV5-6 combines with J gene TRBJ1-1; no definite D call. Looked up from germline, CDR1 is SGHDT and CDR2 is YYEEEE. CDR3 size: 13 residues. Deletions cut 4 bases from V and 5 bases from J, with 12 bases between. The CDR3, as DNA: TGTGCCAGCAGCCCCCTGGGGTGGACTGAAGCTTTCTTT. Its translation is CASSPLGWTEAFF.

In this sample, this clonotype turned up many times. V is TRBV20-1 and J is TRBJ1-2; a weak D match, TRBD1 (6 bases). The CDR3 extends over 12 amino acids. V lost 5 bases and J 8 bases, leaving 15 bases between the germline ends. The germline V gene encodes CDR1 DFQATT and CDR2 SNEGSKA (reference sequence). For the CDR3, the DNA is TGCAGTGCTGGGGGGAGGGGGGTAGGCTACACCTTC. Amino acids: CSAGGRGVGYTF.

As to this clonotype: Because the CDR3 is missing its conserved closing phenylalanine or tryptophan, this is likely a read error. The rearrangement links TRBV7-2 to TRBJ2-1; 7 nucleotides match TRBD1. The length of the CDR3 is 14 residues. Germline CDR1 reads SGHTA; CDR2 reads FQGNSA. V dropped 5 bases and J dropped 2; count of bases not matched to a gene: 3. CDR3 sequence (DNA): TGTGCCAGCAGCCTAGGGACAGCCTACAATGAGCAGTTCGTC. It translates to CASSLGTAYNEQFV.

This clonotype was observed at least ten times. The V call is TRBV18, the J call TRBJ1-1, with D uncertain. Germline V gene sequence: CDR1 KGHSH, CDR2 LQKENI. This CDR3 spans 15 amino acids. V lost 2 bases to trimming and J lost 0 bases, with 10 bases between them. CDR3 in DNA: TGTGCCAGCTCACCAGGGAAAGGGATGAACACTGAAGCTTTCTTT. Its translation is CASSPGKGMNTEAFF.

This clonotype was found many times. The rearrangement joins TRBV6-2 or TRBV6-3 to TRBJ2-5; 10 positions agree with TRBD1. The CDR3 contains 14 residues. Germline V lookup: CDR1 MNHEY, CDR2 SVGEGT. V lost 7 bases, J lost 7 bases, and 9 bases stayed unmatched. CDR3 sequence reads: CASTGTGVGGTQYF. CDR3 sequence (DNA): TGTGCCAGCACCGGGACAGGGGTTGGTGGGACCCAGTACTTC.